The rows below give T cell receptor beta chains drawn from one sample of a study of control samples from healthy donors and cancer patients. This table comes from immunoSEQ multiplex PCR, and its TCRdb copy is limited to in-frame clones, with some not included. The sample lists approximately 160,000 clones; roughly 92% were seen once. The sample was blood. The source of these receptors is a young woman in good health. Both conserved end residues are part of each CDR3. D genes are given only for firm matches. The listing skips clone size in some rows; elsewhere it reads once, few, many or a size class.

cdr3_nt cdr3_aa j_call v_call d_call clone_size
TGCGCCAGCAGCCAAGATATGTTGGACTATGGCTACACCTTC CASSQDMLDYGYTF TRBJ1-2 TRBV4-1 NA NA
TGTGCCAGCAGCTTAGCCCGAGTCACTAGCGGGGTTGAGCAGTTCTTC CASSLARVTSGVEQFF TRBJ2-1 TRBV7-2 TRBD2 NA
TGTGCCAGCAGCTCCCCTGCCGGTCGTGGTTCCAGGGGAAGGGCCCGAACTGAAGCTTTCTTT CASSSPAGRGSRGRARTEAFF TRBJ1-1 TRBV6-6 NA NA
TGTGCCAGCAGCGTAGGGGGGACCAAAAACATTCAGTACTTC CASSVGGTKNIQYF TRBJ2-4 TRBV9 NA NA
TGTGCCAGCAGCGCCAGCTCTGGGGCCAACGTCCTGACTTTC CASSASSGANVLTF TRBJ2-6 TRBV5-6 NA NA
TGTGCCAGTAGTATCGCTCAACAGGGGAGCTCCTATAATTCACCCCTCCACTTT CASSIAQQGSSYNSPLHF TRBJ1-6 TRBV19 TRBD1 NA
TGTGCCAGCAGTGTCCAGACAGGGATAAAGACCCAGTACTTC CASSVQTGIKTQYF TRBJ2-5 TRBV28 TRBD1 NA
TGTGCCAGCACCAGGAACACTGAAGCTTTCTTT CASTRNTEAFF TRBJ1-1 TRBV6-5 NA NA
TGTGCCAGCAGTTTAACCGCGGGAGGTGAGACCCAGTACTTC CASSLTAGGETQYF TRBJ2-5 TRBV28 TRBD2 NA
TGTGCCAGCAGCAGTCAGGGGGGTAACTACGAGCAGTACTTC CASSSQGGNYEQYF TRBJ2-7 TRBV7-2 NA few
TGTGCCAGTGGGAGGGGAGACGAAGCCTTAAATGAGCAGTTCTTC CASGRGDEALNEQFF TRBJ2-1 TRBV19 TRBD2 NA
TGCGCCAGCAGCTTTGGGACCGCTAATGAGCAGTTCTTC CASSFGTANEQFF TRBJ2-1 TRBV5-1 NA NA
TGTGCCAGCATGAGGTCCCTCCCCAGCGACACAGATACGCAGTATTTT CASMRSLPSDTDTQYF TRBJ2-3 TRBV6-6 NA NA
TGTGCCAGCAGCTTGACTTTTACATCCTCGAGGTACTACGAGCAGTACTTC CASSLTFTSSRYYEQYF TRBJ2-7 TRBV5-6 NA NA
TGTGCCAGCAGCTTAGGGGAGAGGTACCCGGGGTACTTC CASSLGERYPGYF TRBJ2-7 TRBV7-9 NA NA
TGTGCCAGCAGTTTCGGACAGGGCGGGCCCCAGCATTTT CASSFGQGGPQHF TRBJ1-5 TRBV6-6 TRBD1 NA
TGTGCCAGCAGTCAACAGGGTGACAATCAGCCCCAGCATTTT CASSQQGDNQPQHF TRBJ1-5 TRBV27 NA NA
TGTGCTAGTGGTTTGGTCCCTCCGACAGGGTTTCCCGGGGAGCTGTTTTTT CASGLVPPTGFPGELFF TRBJ2-2 TRBV12-5 TRBD1 NA
TGTGCCAGCAGCTTCGAGAGGAGCGACGACTATGGCTACACCTTC CASSFERSDDYGYTF TRBJ1-2 TRBV7-9 NA NA
TGTGCCAGCAGCTTAGTGGGCATCCTAGGTGGAAAACTGTTTTTT CASSLVGILGGKLFF TRBJ1-4 TRBV11-2 NA NA
TGTGCCAGCAGCTTGGTGGGGTTACTCGCGCCAGATGACACTGAAGCTTTCTTT CASSLVGLLAPDDTEAFF TRBJ1-1 TRBV5-5 NA NA
TGTGCCAGCTCAAACCAGAGACAGGGTGTCGGTGAGCAGTTCTTC CASSNQRQGVGEQFF TRBJ2-1 TRBV18 TRBD1 NA